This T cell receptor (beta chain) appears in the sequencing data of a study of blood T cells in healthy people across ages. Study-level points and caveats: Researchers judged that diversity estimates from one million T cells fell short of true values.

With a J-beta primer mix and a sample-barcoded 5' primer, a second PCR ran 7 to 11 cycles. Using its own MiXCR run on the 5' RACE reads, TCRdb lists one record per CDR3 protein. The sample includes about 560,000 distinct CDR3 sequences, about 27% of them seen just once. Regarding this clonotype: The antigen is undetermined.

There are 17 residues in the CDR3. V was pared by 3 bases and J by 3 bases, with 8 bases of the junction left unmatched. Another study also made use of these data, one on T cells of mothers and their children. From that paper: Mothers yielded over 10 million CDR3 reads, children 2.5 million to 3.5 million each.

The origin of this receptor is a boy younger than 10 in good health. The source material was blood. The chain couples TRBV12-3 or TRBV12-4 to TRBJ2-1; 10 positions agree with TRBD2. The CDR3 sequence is CASSFGARTSGYNEQFF. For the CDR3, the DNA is TGTGCCAGCAGTTTCGGGGCCCGGACTAGCGGCTACAATGAGCAGTTCTTC.